The clone carrying this T cell receptor (beta chain) was counted only a few times. Germline values: CDR1 DFQATT, CDR2 SNEGSKA (reference sequence). CDR3 size: 14 residues. The ends lost 5 bases at V and 7 bases at J; junction bases unmatched: 11. It was with unique molecular identifiers that the TCRbeta library was prepared. From the PCR reads, TCRdb called clonotypes with MiXCR, one entry per CDR3 protein. The sample consists of about 100,000 distinct CDR3 sequences, 5% to 6% of them appearing once. These data originate in a study of T-cell reconstitution after alpha-beta-depleted transplantation in children.

The sample here was PBMCs, mostly from graft donor cells, taken 60 days after TCRalphabeta/CD19-depleted stem cell transplant. The sequence came from a female patient between 2 and 15 years old who had a stem cell transplant for Fanconi anemia, so the T cells may come from the graft donor. V and J are TRBV20-1 and TRBJ2-7; TRBD1 matches 10 bases. The CDR3 DNA reads TGCAGTGCTCGCCGTGGGACAGGGGTCGGAGAGCAGTACTTC. Protein: CSARRGTGVGEQYF.